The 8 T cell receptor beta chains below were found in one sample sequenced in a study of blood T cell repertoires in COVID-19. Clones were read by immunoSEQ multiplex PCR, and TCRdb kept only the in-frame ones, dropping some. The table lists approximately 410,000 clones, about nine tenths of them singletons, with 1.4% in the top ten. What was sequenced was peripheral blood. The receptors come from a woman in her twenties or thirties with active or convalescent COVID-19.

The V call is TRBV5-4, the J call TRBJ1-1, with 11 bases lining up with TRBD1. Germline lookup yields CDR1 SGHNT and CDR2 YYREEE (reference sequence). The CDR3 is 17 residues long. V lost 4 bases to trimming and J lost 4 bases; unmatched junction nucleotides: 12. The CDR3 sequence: CASSPDTGTGGGTEAFF. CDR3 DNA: TGTGCCAGCAGCCCAGACACCGGGACAGGGGGTGGCACTGAAGCTTTCTTT.

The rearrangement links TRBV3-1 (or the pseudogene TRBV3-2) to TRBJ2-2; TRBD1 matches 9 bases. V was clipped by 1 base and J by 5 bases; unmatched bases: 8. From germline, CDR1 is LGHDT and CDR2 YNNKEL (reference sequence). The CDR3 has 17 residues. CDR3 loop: CASSQVGQGSMTGELFF. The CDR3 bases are TGTGCCAGCAGCCAAGTGGGACAGGGATCTATGACCGGGGAGCTGTTTTTT.

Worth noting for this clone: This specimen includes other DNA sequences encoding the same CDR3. CDR3: CSVVGQGNTEAFF. For the CDR3, the DNA is TGCAGCGTTGTGGGACAGGGGAACACTGAAGCTTTCTTT. The chain carries TRBV29-1 and TRBJ1-1; 9 nucleotides match TRBD1. The V gene's germline CDR1 is SQVTM and CDR2 ANQGSEA. V shed 4 bases, J shed 1 base, and the junction held 1 base outside the gene matches. CDR3 length: 13 residues. Variable domain in full (rest from reference TRBV29-1 and TRBJ1-1): SAVISQKPSRDICQRGTSLTIQCQVDSQVTMMFWYRQQPGQSLTLIATANQGSEATYESGFVIDKFPISRPNLTFSTLTVSNMSPEDSSIYLCSVVGQGNTEAFFGQGTRLTVV.

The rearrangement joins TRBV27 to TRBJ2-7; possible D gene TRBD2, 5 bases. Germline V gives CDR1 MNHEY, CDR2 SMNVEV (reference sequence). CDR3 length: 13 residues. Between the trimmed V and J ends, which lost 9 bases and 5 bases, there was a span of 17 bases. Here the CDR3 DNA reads TGTGCCAGTAGCGTGGGGTTTCCCGACGAGCAGTACTTC. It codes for CASSVGFPDEQYF.

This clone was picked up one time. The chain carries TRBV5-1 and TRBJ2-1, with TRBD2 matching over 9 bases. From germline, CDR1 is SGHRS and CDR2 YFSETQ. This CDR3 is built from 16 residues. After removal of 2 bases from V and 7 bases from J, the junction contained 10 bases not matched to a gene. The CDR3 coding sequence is TGCGCCAGCAGCTTAAGCCCTAGCGGGATAGAAAATGAGCAGTTCTTC. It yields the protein CASSLSPSGIENEQFF. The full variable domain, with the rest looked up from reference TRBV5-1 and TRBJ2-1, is KAGVTQTPRYLIKTRGQQVTLSCSPISGHRSVSWYQQTPGQGLQFLFEYFSETQRNKGNFPGRFSGRQFSNSRSEMNVSTLELGDSALYLCASSLSPSGIENEQFFGPGTRLTVL.

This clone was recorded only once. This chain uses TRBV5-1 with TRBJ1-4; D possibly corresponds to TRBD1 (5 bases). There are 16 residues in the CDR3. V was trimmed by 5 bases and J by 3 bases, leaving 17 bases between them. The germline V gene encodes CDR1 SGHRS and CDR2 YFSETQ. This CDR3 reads CASRAAGWSANEKLFF. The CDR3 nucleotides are TGCGCCAGCAGGGCTGCAGGGTGGTCAGCTAATGAAAAACTGTTTTTT.

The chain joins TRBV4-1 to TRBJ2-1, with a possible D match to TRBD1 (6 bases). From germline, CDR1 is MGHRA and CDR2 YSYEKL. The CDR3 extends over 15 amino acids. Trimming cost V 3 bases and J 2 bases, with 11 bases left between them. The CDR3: CASSQDSSTYNEQFF. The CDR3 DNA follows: TGCGCCAGCAGCCAGGACAGCAGTACCTACAATGAGCAGTTCTTC.

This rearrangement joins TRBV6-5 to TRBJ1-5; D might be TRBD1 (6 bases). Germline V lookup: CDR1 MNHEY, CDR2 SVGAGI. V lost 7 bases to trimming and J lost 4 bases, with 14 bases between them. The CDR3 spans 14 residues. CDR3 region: CASNGQLSNQPQHF. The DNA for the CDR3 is TGTGCCAGCAATGGACAGCTTTCTAATCAGCCCCAGCATTTT.